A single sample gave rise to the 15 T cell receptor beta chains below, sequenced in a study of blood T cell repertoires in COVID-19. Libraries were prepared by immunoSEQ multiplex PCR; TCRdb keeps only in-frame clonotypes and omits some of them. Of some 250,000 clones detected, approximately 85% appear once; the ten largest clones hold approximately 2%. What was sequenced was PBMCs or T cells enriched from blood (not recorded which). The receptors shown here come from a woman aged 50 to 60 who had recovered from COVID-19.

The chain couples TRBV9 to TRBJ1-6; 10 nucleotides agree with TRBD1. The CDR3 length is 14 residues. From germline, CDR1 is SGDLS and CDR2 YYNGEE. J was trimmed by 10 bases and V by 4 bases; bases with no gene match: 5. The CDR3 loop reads CASSSDRGRSPLHF. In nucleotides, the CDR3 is TGTGCCAGCAGCTCGGACAGGGGGAGATCACCCCTCCACTTT.

The CDR3 loop reads CASARADSPLHF. In nucleotides, the CDR3 is TGTGCCAGCGCGCGGGCGGATTCACCCCTCCACTTT. The V gene is TRBV27, the J gene TRBJ1-6, with D unclear. Germline V gene sequence: CDR1 MNHEY, CDR2 SMNVEV (reference sequence). V lost 8 bases, J lost 8 bases, and 10 bases lay in between. CDR3 length: 12 amino acids.

The CDR3: CASRSGGIESYNEQFF. For the CDR3, the DNA is TGTGCCAGCAGGTCGGGCGGGATAGAATCCTACAATGAGCAGTTCTTC. The chain couples TRBV28 to TRBJ2-1; perhaps TRBD2 as D (6 bases). The CDR3 covers 16 residues. The V end was cut by 6 bases, the J end by 1 base, with 16 bases between. The V gene's germline CDR1 is MDHEN and CDR2 SYDVKM.

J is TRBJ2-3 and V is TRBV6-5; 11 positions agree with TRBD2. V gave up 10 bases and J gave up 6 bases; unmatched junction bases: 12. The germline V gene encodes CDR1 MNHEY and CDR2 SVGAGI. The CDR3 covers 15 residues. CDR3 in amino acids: CATIFSGRASDTQYF. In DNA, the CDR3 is TGTGCCACCATTTTTAGCGGGAGGGCCTCGGATACGCAGTATTTT.

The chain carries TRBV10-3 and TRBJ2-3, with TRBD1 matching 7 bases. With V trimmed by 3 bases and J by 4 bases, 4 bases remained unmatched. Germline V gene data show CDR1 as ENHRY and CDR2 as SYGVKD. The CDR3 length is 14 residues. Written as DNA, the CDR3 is TGTGCCATCAGTGATAGGACAGGACCAGATACGCAGTATTTT. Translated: CAISDRTGPDTQYF.

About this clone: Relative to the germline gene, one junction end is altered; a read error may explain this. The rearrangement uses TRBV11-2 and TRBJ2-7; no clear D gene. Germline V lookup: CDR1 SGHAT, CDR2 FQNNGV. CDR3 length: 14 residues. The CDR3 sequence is CASSLERLSHEQYF. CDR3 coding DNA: TGTGCCAGCAGCTTAGAGAGGCTCTCCCACGAGCAGTACTTC.

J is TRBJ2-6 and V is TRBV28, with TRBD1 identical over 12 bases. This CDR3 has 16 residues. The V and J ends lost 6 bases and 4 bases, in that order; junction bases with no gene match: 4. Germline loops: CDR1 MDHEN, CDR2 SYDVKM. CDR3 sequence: CASSGTGGWGANVLTF. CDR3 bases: TGTGCCAGCAGCGGGACAGGGGGCTGGGGGGCCAACGTCCTGACTTTC.

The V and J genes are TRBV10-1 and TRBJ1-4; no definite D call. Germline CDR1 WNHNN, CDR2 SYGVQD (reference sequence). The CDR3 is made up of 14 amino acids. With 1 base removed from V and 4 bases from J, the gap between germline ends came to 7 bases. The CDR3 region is CASSEFSHNEKLFF. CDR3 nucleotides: TGCGCCAGCAGTGAGTTCAGTCATAATGAAAAACTGTTTTTT.

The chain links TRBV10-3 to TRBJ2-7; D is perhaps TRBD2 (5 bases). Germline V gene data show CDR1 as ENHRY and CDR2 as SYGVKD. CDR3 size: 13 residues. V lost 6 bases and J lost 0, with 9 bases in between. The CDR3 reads CAISDGISYEQYF. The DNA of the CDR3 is TGTGCCATCAGCGACGGGATCTCCTACGAGCAGTACTTC.

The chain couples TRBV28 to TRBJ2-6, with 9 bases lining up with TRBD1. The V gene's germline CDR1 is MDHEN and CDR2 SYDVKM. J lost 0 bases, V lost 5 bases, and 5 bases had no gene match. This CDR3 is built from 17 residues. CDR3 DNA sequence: TGTGCCAGCAGTCCAACGACAGGGGGCTCTGGGGCCAACGTCCTGACTTTC. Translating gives CASSPTTGGSGANVLTF.

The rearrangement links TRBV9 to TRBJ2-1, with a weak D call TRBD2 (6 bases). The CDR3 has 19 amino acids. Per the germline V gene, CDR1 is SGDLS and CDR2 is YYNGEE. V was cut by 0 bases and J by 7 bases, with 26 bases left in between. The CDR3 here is CASSVATMDQRAYGNEQFF. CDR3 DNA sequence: TGTGCCAGCAGCGTAGCTACGATGGACCAGCGGGCGTATGGGAATGAGCAGTTCTTC.

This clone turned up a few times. The CDR3 region is CASSSRGGNQPQHF. DNA of the CDR3: TGTGCCAGCAGCTCCAGGGGAGGGAATCAGCCCCAGCATTTT. This chain joins TRBV7-2 and TRBJ1-5, with a tentative D call TRBD1 (6 bases). Germline assignment: CDR1 SGHTA and CDR2 FQGNSA. This CDR3 is built from 14 residues. V dropped 4 bases and J dropped 4 bases, with 11 bases sitting between them.

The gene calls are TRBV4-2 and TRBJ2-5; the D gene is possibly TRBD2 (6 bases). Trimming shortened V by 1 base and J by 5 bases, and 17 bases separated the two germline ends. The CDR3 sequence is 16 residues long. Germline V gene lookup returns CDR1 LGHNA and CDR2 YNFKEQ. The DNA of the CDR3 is TGTGCCAGCAGCCAAGTCCATGCGGAGGGCCAGGAGACCCAGTACTTC. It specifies CASSQVHAEGQETQYF.

CDR3 protein: CASSRLIDQPQHF. DNA for the CDR3: TGTGCCAGCAGTCGGTTGATTGATCAGCCCCAGCATTTT. The chain has TRBV27 and TRBJ1-5; D ambiguous. This CDR3 is built from 13 residues. Trimming took 5 bases from V and 5 from J, leaving 10 bases between them. The germline V gene has CDR1 MNHEY and CDR2 SMNVEV (reference sequence).

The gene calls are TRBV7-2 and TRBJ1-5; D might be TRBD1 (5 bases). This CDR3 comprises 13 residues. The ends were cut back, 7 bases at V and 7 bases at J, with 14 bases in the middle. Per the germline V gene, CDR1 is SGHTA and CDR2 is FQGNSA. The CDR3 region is CASTEEGWQPQHF. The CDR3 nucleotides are TGTGCCAGCACCGAGGAGGGGTGGCAGCCCCAGCATTTT.